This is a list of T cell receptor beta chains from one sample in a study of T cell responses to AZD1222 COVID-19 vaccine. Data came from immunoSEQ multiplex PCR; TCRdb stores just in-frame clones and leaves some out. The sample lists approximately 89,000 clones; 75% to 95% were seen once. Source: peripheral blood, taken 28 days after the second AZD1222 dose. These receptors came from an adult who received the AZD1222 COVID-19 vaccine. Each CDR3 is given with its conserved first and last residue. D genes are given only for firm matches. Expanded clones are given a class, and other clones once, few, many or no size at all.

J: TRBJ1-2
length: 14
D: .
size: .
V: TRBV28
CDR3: CASSWGAGNYGYTF
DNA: TGTGCCAGCAGCTGGGGGGCGGGGAACTATGGCTACACCTTC

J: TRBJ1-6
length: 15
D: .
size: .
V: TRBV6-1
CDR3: CASSEGGAANSPLHF
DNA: TGTGCCAGCAGTGAGGGCGGGGCGGCTAATTCACCCCTCCACTTT

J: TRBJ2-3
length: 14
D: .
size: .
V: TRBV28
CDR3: CASRPPGRTDTQYF
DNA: TGTGCCAGCAGGCCCCCCGGTAGAACAGATACGCAGTATTTT

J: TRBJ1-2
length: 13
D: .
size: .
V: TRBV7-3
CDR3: CASSADRNYGYTF
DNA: TGTGCCAGCAGCGCCGACAGAAACTATGGCTACACCTTC

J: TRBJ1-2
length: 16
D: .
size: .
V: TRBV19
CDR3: CASSPTNPGWGYGYTF
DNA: TGTGCCAGTAGCCCCACCAACCCTGGTTGGGGCTATGGCTACACCTTC

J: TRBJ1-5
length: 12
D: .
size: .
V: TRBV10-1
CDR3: CASRSGNQPQHF
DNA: TGCGCCAGCAGGTCAGGGAATCAGCCCCAGCATTTT

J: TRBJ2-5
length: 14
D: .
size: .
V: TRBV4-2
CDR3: CASSHGQTQETQYF
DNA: TGTGCCAGCAGCCACGGACAGACCCAAGAGACCCAGTACTTC

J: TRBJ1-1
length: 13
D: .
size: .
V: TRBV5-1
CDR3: CASTDVGNTEAFF
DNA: TGCGCCAGCACCGACGTCGGGAACACTGAAGCTTTCTTT

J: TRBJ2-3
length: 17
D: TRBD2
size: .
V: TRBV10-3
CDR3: CAISDPKIAGGWDTQYF
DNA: TGTGCCATCAGTGACCCAAAGATAGCGGGAGGGTGGGATACGCAGTATTTT

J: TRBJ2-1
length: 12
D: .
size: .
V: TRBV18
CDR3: CASSPAGNEQFF
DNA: TGTGCCAGCTCACCCGCAGGCAATGAGCAGTTCTTC

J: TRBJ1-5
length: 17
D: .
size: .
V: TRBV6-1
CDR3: CASSEALAGRSNQPQHF
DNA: TGTGCCAGCAGTGAAGCATTGGCCGGCAGGAGCAATCAGCCCCAGCATTTT

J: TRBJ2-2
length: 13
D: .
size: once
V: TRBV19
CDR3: CASTPDYTGELFF
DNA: TGTGCCAGTACTCCAGACTACACCGGGGAGCTGTTTTTT

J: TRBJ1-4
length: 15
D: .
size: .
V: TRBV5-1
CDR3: CASSPDGQQREKLFF
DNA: TGCGCCAGCAGCCCGGACGGACAGCAGCGGGAAAAACTGTTTTTT

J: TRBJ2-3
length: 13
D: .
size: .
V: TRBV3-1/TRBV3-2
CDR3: CASRRAVTDTQYF
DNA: TGTGCCAGCAGGCGGGCTGTCACAGATACGCAGTATTTT

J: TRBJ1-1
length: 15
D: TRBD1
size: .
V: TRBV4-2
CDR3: CASSQPTGGNTEAFF
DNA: TGTGCCAGCAGCCAGCCGACAGGGGGTAACACTGAAGCTTTCTTT